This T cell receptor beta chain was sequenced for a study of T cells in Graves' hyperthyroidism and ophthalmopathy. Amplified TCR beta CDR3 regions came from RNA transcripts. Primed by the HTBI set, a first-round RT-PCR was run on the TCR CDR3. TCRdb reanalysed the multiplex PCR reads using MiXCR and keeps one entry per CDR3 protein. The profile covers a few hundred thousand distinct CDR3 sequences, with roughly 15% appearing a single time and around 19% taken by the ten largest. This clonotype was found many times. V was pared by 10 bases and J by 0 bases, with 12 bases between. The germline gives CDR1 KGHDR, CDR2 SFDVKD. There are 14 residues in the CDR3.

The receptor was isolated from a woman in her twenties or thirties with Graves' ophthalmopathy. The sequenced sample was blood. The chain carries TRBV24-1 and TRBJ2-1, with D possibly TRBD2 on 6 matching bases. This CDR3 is CATSGPSSYNEQFF. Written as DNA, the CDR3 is TGTGCCACTAGCGGCCCGAGCTCCTACAATGAGCAGTTCTTC.